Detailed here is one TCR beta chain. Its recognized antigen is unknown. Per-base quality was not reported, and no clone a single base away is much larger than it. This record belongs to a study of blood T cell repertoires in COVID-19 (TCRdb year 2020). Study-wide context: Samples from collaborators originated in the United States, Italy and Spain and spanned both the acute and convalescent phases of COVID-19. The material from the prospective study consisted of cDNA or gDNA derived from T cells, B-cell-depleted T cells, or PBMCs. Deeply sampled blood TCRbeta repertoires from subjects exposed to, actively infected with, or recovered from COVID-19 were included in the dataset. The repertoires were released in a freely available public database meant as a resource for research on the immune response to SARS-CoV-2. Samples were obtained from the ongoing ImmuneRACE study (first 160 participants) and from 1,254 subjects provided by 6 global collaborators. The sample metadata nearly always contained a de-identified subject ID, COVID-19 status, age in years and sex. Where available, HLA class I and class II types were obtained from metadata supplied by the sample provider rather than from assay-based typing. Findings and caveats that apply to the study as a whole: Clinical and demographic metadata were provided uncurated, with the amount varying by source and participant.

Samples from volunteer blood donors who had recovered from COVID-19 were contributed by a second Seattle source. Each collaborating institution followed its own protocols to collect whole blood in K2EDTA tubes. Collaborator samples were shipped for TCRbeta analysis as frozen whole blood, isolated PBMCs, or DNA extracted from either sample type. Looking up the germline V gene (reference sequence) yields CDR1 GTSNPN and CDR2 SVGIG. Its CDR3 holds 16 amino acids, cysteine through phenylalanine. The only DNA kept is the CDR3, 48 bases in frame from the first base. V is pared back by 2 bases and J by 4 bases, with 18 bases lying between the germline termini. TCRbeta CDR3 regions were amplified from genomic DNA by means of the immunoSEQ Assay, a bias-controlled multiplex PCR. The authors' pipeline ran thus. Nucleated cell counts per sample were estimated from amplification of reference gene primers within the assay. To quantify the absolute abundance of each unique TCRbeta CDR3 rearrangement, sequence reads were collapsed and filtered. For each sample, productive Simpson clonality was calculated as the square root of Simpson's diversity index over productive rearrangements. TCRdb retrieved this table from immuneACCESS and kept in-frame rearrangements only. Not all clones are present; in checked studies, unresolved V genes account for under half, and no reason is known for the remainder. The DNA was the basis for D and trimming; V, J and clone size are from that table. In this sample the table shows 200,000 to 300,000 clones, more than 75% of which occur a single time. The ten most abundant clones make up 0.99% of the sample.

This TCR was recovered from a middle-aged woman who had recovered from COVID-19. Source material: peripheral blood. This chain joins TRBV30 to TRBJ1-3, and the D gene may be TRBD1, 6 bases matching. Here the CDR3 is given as CAWSIEGVARGNTIYF. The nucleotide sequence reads TGTGCCTGGAGTATCGAGGGGGTCGCCCGAGGAAACACCATATATTTT. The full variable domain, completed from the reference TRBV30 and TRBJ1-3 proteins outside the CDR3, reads SQTIHQWPATLVQPVGSPLSLECTVEGTSNPNLYWYRQAAGRGLQLLFYSVGIGQISSEVPQNLSASRPQDRQFILSSKKLLLSDSGFYLCAWSIEGVARGNTIYFGEGSWLTVV.